This record looks at one T cell receptor beta chain sequence and its context. The antigen remains unidentified. The donors were members of the approximately 120-subject validation cohort (separate from the 666-subject first cohort). This entry comes from a study of cytomegalovirus exposure and HLA in healthy donors. General study results and limits: Rare TCR sequences predominated, though certain public TCRs were found in many donors.

TCRdb's table, derived via immunoSEQ multiplex PCR, lists solely in-frame clones and lacks some. The sample includes 90,000 to 110,000 clones, 88% seen only once; the top ten take more than 2%. The specimen sequenced was PBMCs. This receptor was taken from a woman aged 18-29 years in good health and CMV-seronegative.

The CDR3 nucleotides are TGCGCCAGCAGCCAAGACCCCGGGAGGGTAGCGCGTCCCAATGAGCAGTTCTTC. Translated, it gives CASSQDPGRVARPNEQFF. The rearrangement links TRBV4-3 to TRBJ2-1; TRBD2 matches 8 bases. This CDR3 is built from 18 residues. From germline, CDR1 is LGHNA and CDR2 YSLEER. The junction had 13 bases not matched to a gene; V was cut back by 0 bases and J by 6 bases.